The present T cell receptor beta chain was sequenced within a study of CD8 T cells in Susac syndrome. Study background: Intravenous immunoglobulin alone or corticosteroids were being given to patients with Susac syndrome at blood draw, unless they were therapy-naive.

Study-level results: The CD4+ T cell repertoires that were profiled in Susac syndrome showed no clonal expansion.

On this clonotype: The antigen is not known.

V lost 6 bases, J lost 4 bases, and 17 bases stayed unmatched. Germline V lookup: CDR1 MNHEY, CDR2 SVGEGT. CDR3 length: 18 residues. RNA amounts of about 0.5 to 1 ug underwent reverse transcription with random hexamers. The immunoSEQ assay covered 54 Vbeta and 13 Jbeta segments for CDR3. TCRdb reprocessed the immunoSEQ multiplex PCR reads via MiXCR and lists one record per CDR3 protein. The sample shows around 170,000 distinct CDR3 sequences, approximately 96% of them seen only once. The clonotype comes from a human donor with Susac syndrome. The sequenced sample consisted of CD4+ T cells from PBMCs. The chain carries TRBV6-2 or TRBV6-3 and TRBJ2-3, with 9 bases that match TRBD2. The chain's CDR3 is CASRPWWLAGLSADTQYF. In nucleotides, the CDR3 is TGTGCCAGCAGGCCCTGGTGGCTAGCGGGACTCTCTGCAGATACGCAGTATTTT.